This T cell receptor beta chain was documented in a study of CD8 T cells in Susac syndrome. Study-wide points: CD4+ T cell repertoires in Susac syndrome exhibited no evidence of clonal expansion.

Germline V gives CDR1 SGHTA, CDR2 FQGNSA. V dropped 5 bases and J dropped 6 bases, with 11 bases sitting between them. This CDR3 spans 13 amino acids. About this clonotype: Antigen specificity is unknown.

Sequencing of TCR beta was performed on blood CD8+ and CD4+ T cells. TEMRA cells underwent FACS enrichment and CD8+ and CD4+ T cells underwent negative isolation. After extraction with the RNeasy kit, roughly 0.45 to 1 ug of the RNA was reverse transcribed using random hexamers. A multiplex approach, immunoSEQ multiplex PCR, amplified TCR beta CDR3 across 54 Vbeta and 13 Jbeta. One entry per CDR3 protein results from TCRdb running MiXCR on the immunoSEQ multiplex PCR reads. The table has about 94,000 distinct CDR3 sequences, roughly 94% seen once. This TCR was sampled from a human donor with Susac syndrome. Material: CD4+ T cells from PBMCs. The gene calls are TRBV7-2 and TRBJ1-5; maybe TRBD1 (6 bases). CDR3 in DNA: TGTGCCAGCAGCGACGGACAGTTTCAGCCCCAGCATTTT. This sequence encodes CASSDGQFQPQHF.